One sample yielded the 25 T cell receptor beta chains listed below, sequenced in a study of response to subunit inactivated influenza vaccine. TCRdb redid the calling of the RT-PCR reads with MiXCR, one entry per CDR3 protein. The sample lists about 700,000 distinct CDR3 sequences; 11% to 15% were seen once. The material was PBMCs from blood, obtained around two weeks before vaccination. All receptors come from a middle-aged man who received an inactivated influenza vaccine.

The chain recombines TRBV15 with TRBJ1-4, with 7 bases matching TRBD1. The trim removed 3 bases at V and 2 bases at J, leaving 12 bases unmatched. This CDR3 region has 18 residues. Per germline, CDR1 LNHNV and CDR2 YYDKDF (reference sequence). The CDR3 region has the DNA TGTGCCACCAGCAGCGACAGGGACCGGGGGATGACTAATGAAAAACTGTTTTTT. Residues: CATSSDRDRGMTNEKLFF. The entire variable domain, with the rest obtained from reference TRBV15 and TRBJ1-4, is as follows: DAMVIQNPRYQVTQFGKPVTLSCSQTLNHNVMYWYQQKSSQAPKLLFHYYDKDFNNEADTPDNFQSRRPNTSFCFLDIRSPGLGDTAMYLCATSSDRDRGMTNEKLFFGSGTQLSVL.

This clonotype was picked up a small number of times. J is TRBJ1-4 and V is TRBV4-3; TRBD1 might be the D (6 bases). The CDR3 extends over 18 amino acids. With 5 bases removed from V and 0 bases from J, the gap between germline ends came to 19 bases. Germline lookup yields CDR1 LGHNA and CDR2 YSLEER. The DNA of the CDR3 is TGCGCCAGCAGCTTTCGGGGGGGCGCGGCTACAACTAATGAAAAACTGTTTTTT. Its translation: CASSFRGGAATTNEKLFF.

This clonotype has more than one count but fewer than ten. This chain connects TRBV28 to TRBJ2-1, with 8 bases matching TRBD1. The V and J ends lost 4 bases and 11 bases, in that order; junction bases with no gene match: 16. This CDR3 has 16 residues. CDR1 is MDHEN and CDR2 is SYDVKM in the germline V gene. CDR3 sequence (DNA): TGTGCCAGCAGTTCGAACCGCAGGGGGCCGGTCACCAAGCAGTTCTTC. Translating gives CASSSNRRGPVTKQFF.

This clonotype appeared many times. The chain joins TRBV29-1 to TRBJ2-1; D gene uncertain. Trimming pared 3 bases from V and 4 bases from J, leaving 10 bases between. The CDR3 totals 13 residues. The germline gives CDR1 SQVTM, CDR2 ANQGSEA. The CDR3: CSVDGQAYNEQFF. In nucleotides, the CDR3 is TGCAGCGTTGATGGGCAGGCATACAATGAGCAGTTCTTC.

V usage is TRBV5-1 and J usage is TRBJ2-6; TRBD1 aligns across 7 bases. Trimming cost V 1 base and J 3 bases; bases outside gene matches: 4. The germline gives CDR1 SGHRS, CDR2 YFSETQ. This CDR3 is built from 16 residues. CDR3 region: CASSLLGGGGANVLTF. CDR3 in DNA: TGCGCCAGCAGCTTGTTAGGGGGCGGTGGGGCCAACGTCCTGACTTTC.

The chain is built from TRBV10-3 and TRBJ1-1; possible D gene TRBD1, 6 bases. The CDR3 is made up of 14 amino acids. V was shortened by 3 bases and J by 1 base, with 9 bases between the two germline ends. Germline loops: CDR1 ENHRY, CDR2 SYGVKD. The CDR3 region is CAISDQGTNTEAFF. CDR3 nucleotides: TGTGCCATCAGTGATCAGGGGACGAACACTGAAGCTTTCTTT.

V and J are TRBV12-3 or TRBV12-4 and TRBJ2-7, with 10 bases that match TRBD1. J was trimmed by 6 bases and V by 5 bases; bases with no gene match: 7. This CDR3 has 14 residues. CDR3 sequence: CASSPGQGFFEQYF. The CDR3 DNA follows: TGTGCCAGCAGTCCGGGACAGGGGTTCTTCGAGCAGTACTTC.

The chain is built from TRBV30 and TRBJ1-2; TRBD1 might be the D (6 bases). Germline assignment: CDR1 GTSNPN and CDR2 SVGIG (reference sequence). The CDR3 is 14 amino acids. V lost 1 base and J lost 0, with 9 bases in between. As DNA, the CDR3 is TGTGCCTGGAGTGCCCACAGGGCTAACTATGGCTACACCTTC. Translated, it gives CAWSAHRANYGYTF.

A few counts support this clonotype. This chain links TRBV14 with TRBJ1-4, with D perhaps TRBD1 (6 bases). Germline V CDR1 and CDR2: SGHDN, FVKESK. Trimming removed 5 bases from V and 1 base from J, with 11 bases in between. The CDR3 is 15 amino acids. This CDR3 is CASSKFRGTNEKLFF. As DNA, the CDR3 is TGTGCCAGCAGCAAATTCAGGGGAACTAATGAAAAACTGTTTTTT. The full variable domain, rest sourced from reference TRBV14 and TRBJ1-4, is EAGVTQFPSHSVIEKGQTVTLRCDPISGHDNLYWYRRVMGKEIKFLLHFVKESKQDESGMPNNRFLAERTGGTYSTLKVQPAELEDSGVYFCASSKFRGTNEKLFFGSGTQLSVL.

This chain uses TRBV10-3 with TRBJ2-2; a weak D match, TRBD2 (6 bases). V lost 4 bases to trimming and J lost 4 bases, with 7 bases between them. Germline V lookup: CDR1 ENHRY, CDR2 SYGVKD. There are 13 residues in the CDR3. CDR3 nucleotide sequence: TGTGCCATCAGTGTACTAGCCACCGGGGAGCTGTTTTTT. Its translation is CAISVLATGELFF.

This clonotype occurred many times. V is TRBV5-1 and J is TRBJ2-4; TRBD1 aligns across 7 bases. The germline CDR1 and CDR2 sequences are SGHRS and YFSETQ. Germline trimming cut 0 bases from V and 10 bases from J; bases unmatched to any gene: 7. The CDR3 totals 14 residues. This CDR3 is CASSLGQGDWIQYF. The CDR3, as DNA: TGCGCCAGCAGCTTGGGACAGGGCGATTGGATTCAGTACTTC.

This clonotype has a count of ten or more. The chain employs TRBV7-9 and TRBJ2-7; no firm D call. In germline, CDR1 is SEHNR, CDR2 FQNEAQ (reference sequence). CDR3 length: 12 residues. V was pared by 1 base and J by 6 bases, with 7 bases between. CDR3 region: CASSLGLVEQYF. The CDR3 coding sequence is TGTGCCAGCAGCTTAGGGCTCGTCGAGCAGTACTTC. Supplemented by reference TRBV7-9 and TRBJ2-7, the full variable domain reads DTGVSQNPRHKITKRGQNVTFRCDPISEHNRLYWYRQTLGQGPEFLTYFQNEAQLEKSRLLSDRFSAERPKGSFSTLEIQRTEQGDSAMYLCASSLGLVEQYFGPGTRLTVT.

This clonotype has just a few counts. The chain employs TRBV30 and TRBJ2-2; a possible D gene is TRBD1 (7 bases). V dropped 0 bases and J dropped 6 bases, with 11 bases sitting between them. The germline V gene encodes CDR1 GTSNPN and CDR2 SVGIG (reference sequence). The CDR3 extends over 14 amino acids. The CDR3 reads CAWSVPGGSGELFF. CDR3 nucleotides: TGTGCCTGGAGTGTACCAGGGGGGTCCGGGGAGCTGTTTTTT.

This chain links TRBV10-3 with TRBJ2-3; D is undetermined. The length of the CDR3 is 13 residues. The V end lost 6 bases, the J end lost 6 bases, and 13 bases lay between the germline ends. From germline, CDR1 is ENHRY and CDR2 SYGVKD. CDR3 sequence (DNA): TGTGCCATCAGGCGGTCTCAAGGTGATACGCAGTATTTT. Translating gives CAIRRSQGDTQYF.

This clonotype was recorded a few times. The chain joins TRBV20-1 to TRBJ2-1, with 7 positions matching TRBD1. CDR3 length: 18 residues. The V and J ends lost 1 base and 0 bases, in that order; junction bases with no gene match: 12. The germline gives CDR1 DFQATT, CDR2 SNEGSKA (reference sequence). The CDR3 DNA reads TGCAGTGCTAGAGGCTCGCCGAATAGACAGGGCTCCTACAATGAGCAGTTCTTC. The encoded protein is CSARGSPNRQGSYNEQFF.

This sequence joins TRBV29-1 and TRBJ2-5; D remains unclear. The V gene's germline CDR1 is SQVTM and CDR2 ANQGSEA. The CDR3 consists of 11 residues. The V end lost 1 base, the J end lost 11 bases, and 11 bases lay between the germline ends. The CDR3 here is CSVEVRQRQYF. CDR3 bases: TGCAGCGTTGAAGTTAGGCAGCGACAGTACTTC.

CDR3 in DNA: TGTGCCAGCAGTTTAGGAGTTCCCTCCTACAATGAGCAGTTCTTC. This sequence encodes CASSLGVPSYNEQFF. This rearrangement joins TRBV12-3 or TRBV12-4 to TRBJ2-1; no firm D call. V was shortened by 1 base and J by 0 bases, with 7 bases between the two germline ends. This CDR3 region has 15 residues.

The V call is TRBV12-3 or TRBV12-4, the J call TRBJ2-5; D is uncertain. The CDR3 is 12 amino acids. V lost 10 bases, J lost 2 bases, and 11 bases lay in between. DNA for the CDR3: TGTGCCACCGGTGAAGGACAAGAGACCCAGTACTTC. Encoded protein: CATGEGQETQYF.

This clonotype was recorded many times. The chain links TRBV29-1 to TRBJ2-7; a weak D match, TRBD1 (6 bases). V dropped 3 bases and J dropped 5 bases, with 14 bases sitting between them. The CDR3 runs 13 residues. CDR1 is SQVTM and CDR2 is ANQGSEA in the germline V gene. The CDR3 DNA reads TGCAGCGTTGATTTTGTGACAGGTAACGAGCAGTACTTC. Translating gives CSVDFVTGNEQYF.

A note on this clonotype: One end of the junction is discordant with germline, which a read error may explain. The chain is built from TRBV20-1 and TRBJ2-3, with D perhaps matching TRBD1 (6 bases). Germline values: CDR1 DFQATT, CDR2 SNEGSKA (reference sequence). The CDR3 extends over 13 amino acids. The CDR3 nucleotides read TGCAGTGCTAGAAATCCGGGACAAGATACGCAGTCTTTT. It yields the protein CSARNPGQDTQSF.

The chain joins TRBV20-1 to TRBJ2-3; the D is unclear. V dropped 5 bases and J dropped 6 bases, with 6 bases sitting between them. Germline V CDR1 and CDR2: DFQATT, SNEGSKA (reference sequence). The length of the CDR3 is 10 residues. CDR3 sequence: CSAVLDTQYF. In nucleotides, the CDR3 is TGCAGTGCTGTCCTCGATACGCAGTATTTT.

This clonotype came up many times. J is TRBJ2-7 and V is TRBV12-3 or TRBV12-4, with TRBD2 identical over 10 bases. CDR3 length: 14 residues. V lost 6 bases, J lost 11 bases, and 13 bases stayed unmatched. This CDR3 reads CASSWTVSGGGKYF. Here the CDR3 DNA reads TGTGCCAGCAGCTGGACAGTAAGCGGGGGGGGGAAGTACTTC.

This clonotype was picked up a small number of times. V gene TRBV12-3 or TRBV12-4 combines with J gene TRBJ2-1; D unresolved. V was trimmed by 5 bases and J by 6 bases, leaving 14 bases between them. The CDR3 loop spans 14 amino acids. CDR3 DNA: TGTGCCAGCAGTCGCCGGTGGGCCGGCAATGAGCAGTTCTTC. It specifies CASSRRWAGNEQFF.

The CDR3 DNA reads TGCGCCAGCAGCACTTATACAGAAGAGGACACCGGGGAGCTGTTTTTT. As protein: CASSTYTEEDTGELFF. This chain uses TRBV4-1 with TRBJ2-2; D uncertain. Germline V gene sequence: CDR1 MGHRA, CDR2 YSYEKL. Trimming shortened V by 5 bases and J by 3 bases, and 16 bases separated the two germline ends. The CDR3 runs to 16 residues.

DNA of the CDR3: TGCAGTGCCAAAAGACACGCAAGTGGCGACGAGCAGTACTTC. It specifies CSAKRHASGDEQYF. This chain uses TRBV20-1 with TRBJ2-7; the D is unclear. V gave up 6 bases and J gave up 5 bases, with 20 bases separating them. The germline gives CDR1 DFQATT, CDR2 SNEGSKA (reference sequence). CDR3 size: 14 residues.